A selection of T cell receptor beta chains follows, all from one sample in a study of graft-versus-host responses after intestinal transplantation. Profiling relied on immunoSEQ multiplex PCR, and the TCRdb table lists in-frame clones only, not all of them. The data hold about 60,000 clones, with about nine tenths observed a single time. This specimen was ileum tissue, taken 350 to 400 days after transplant. These receptor sequences come from a human patient who received an intestinal transplant, so some T cells may come from the graft donor. Both conserved end residues are part of each CDR3. A D gene is named only where the DNA matches it firmly. For some rows the clone size is stated as once, few or many, or as a class when expanded; others skip it.

v_call	j_call	clone_size	d_call	cdr3_length	cdr3_nt	cdr3_aa
TRBV5-1	TRBJ2-3	.	.	15	TGCGCCAGCAGCCGGGAGAGTAGCCTATCAGATACGCAGTATTTT	CASSRESSLSDTQYF
TRBV11-3	TRBJ2-7	.	.	12	TGTGCCAGCAGCTCCAGGGGCTACGAGCAGTACTTC	CASSSRGYEQYF
TRBV7-3	TRBJ2-3	.	.	14	TGTGCCAGCAGCCTTGGGACTAGCACAGATACGCAGTATTTT	CASSLGTSTDTQYF
TRBV13	TRBJ2-3	.	.	14	TGTGCCAGCAGCCTCGGGGTGGCAGGGGATACGCAGTATTTT	CASSLGVAGDTQYF
TRBV2	TRBJ2-4	few	.	14	TGTGCCAGCAGTGCCGGGACTTCGAAAAACATTCAGTACTTC	CASSAGTSKNIQYF
TRBV13	TRBJ2-7	.	TRBD1	14	TGTGCCAGCAGCTTAGGGACAGGGACCTACGAGCAGTACTTC	CASSLGTGTYEQYF
TRBV9	TRBJ2-3	.	.	14	TGTGCCAGCAGCGTAGGAGGAGACACAGATACGCAGTATTTT	CASSVGGDTDTQYF
TRBV21-1	TRBJ1-2	once	.	18	TGTGCCAGCAGCAAATGCCCCCTACGGGACGTAACACGGTATGGCTACACCTTC	CASSKCPLRDVTRYGYTF
TRBV6-5	TRBJ1-1	.	.	16	TGTGCCAGCAGTTACTCGGGCGGGGATTGGGGCACTGAAGCTTTCTTT	CASSYSGGDWGTEAFF
TRBV5-1	TRBJ2-3	.	.	15	TGCGCCAGCAGACGACAGTCATTCATCCCAGATACGCAGTATTTT	CASRRQSFIPDTQYF
TRBV5-1	TRBJ2-7	.	.	14	TGCGCCAGCAGCCTCAAGGTCAGCTCCTACGAGCAGTACTTC	CASSLKVSSYEQYF
TRBV29-1	TRBJ2-5	.	TRBD2	16	TGCAGCGTAGGAGGACTAGCGGGGGCCCTGGGCGTGACCCAGTACTTC	CSVGGLAGALGVTQYF
TRBV9	TRBJ2-7	.	TRBD1	13	TGTGCCAGCGGCGCCCCGGGACAGTACGAGCAGTACTTC	CASGAPGQYEQYF
TRBV18	TRBJ2-7	.	TRBD1	14	TGTGCCAGCTCACCACCTTGGACAGGGGGGAAGCAGTACTTC	CASSPPWTGGKQYF
TRBV5-1	TRBJ2-4	.	.	14	TGCGCCAGCAGCTTGGATGGGCGGGGAAACATTCAGTACTTC	CASSLDGRGNIQYF
TRBV9	TRBJ2-1	.	TRBD2	13	TGTGCCAGCAGCGGTCACCAGACTAGCCGCCAGTTCTTC	CASSGHQTSRQFF
TRBV28	TRBJ1-2	.	.	13	TGTGCCAGCAGCCTCACTCCTGGGGAGGGCTACACCTTC	CASSLTPGEGYTF
TRBV6-5	TRBJ1-6	.	TRBD1	14	TGTGCCAGCAGTCCGACAGGGGGCGGATCACCCCTCCACTTT	CASSPTGGGSPLHF
TRBV10-3	TRBJ1-5	.	.	13	TGTGCCATCAGTGGCCAGGGGAACCAGCCCCAGCATTTT	CAISGQGNQPQHF
TRBV6-1	TRBJ2-3	.	TRBD2	17	TGTGCCAGCAGTGAAGCACCGACTAGCGGGGGTCTTGATACGCAGTATTTT	CASSEAPTSGGLDTQYF
TRBV6-1	TRBJ2-7	.	.	14	TGTGCCAGCACTCGGACAGTATACGGGTACGAGCAGTACTTC	CASTRTVYGYEQYF
TRBV6-5	TRBJ1-1	.	.	15	TGTGCCAGCAGTTACGACTTGGACGGGAACACTGAAGCTTTCTTT	CASSYDLDGNTEAFF
TRBV28	TRBJ2-1	.	.	13	TGTGCCAGCAGTTTATTTGGCTACAATGAGCAGTTCTTC	CASSLFGYNEQFF
TRBV6-1	TRBJ2-7	.	TRBD2	15	TGTGCCAGCAGTGAAAGGACTAGCGGGAGTTACGAGCAGTACTTC	CASSERTSGSYEQYF
TRBV11-3	TRBJ2-3	.	.	13	TGTGCCAGCAGCTCCCAATGGGGCGATACGCAGTATTTT	CASSSQWGDTQYF
TRBV27	TRBJ2-1	.	.	15	TGTGCCAGCAGTTGGAACCGCGGACCAGGGGATGAGCAGTTCTTC	CASSWNRGPGDEQFF
TRBV4-2	TRBJ1-5	once	TRBD1	15	TGTGCCAGCAGCCAAGGACAGGGATTGAGCCAGCCCCAGCATTTT	CASSQGQGLSQPQHF
TRBV30	TRBJ1-1	.	TRBD1	15	TGTGCCTGGAGCGAGGGGGCTTCCTCGAACACTGAAGCTTTCTTT	CAWSEGASSNTEAFF
TRBV11-2	TRBJ1-5	few	.	15	TGTGCCAGCAGCTTAGAGTCGCAGCCAAATCAGCCCCAGCATTTT	CASSLESQPNQPQHF
TRBV2	TRBJ2-7	once	.	14	TGTGCCAGCAGTGAGTATAGCCTGAACTACGAGCAGTACTTC	CASSEYSLNYEQYF
TRBV15	TRBJ2-7	.	.	14	TGTGCCACCAGCACGTCACGCTTTGACTACGAGCAGTACTTC	CATSTSRFDYEQYF
TRBV4-1	TRBJ2-3	.	TRBD2	18	TGCGCCAGCAGCCAAGATCGGGCGGGGGGGCCAATGGCAGATACGCAGTATTTT	CASSQDRAGGPMADTQYF
TRBV4-1	TRBJ1-5	.	.	14	TGCGCCAGCAGCCAAGCAGGGCGGGGACAGCCCCAGCATTTT	CASSQAGRGQPQHF
TRBV7-3	TRBJ1-1	.	.	14	TGTGCCAGCAGCTTAATCGGGGGCAGCACTGAAGCTTTCTTT	CASSLIGGSTEAFF
TRBV7-3	TRBJ2-2	once	.	17	TGTGCCAGCAGCTTAAGAGCGGAGCGGGCCAACACCGGGGAGCTGTTTTTT	CASSLRAERANTGELFF
TRBV2	TRBJ1-1	once	.	13	TGTGCCAGCATCTGGACCATGAACACTGAAGCTTTCTTT	CASIWTMNTEAFF
TRBV25-1	TRBJ1-2	once	.	14	TGTGCCAGCAGTGAATGGGGGGCTAACTATGGCTACACCTTC	CASSEWGANYGYTF
TRBV18	TRBJ1-1	.	.	17	TGTGCCAGCTCCCCCCGGCTTGGGTTAAAGGGGGACACTGAAGCTTTCTTT	CASSPRLGLKGDTEAFF
TRBV5-1	TRBJ1-1	.	.	14	TGCGCCAGCAGCTCAGCAGGGGCGGGCACTGAAGCTTTCTTT	CASSSAGAGTEAFF
TRBV30	TRBJ1-1	.	.	12	TGTGCCTGGAGTCCAGGGAACACTGAAGCTTTCTTT	CAWSPGNTEAFF
TRBV6-1	TRBJ2-1	.	TRBD2	15	TGTGCCAGCAGTGGGGGACTACCTATTTACAATGAGCAGTTCTTC	CASSGGLPIYNEQFF
TRBV4-2	TRBJ2-1	.	TRBD2	18	TGTGCCAGCAGCCCCTGGTCGGCTAGCGGGGGGGCCTACAATGAGCAGTTCTTC	CASSPWSASGGAYNEQFF
TRBV6-5	TRBJ2-7	.	.	13	TGTGCCAGCAGATCCAGGGATGCCTACGAGCAGTACTTC	CASRSRDAYEQYF
TRBV29-1	TRBJ1-4	.	.	11	TGCAGCGTTGATATAAATGAAAAACTGTTTTTT	CSVDINEKLFF
TRBV5-6	TRBJ2-1	.	.	12	TGTGCCAGCAGCTTGGGTCGTAATGAGCAGTTCTTC	CASSLGRNEQFF
TRBV6-1	TRBJ2-7	.	.	15	TGTGCCAGCAGTGAAGCAGGGTCCGGGAAGTACGAGCAGTACTTC	CASSEAGSGKYEQYF
TRBV6-6	TRBJ2-1	once	.	14	TGTGCCAGCAGTTCGGGGGTCGCCTACAATGAGCAGTTCTTC	CASSSGVAYNEQFF
TRBV9	TRBJ2-7	.	TRBD2	14	TGTGCCAGCAGCGTGAGCGGGGCGACCTACGAGCAGTACTTC	CASSVSGATYEQYF
TRBV7-8	TRBJ2-7	.	.	15	TGTGCCAGCAGCCTAACCCGGGACCTTTACTACGAGCAGTACTTC	CASSLTRDLYYEQYF
TRBV19	TRBJ2-1	.	.	13	TGTGCCAGTACGGAGTCGAAGGGCAATGAGCAGTTCTTC	CASTESKGNEQFF
TRBV5-1	TRBJ1-2	.	TRBD1	14	TGCGCCAGCAGCTTGGGGACAGGGAACTATGGCTACACCTTC	CASSLGTGNYGYTF
TRBV6-1	TRBJ2-7	.	.	17	TGTGCCAGCAGTGAAGGGCCGGCTAGCACAAACTCCTACGAGCAGTACTTC	CASSEGPASTNSYEQYF
TRBV28	TRBJ2-1	.	.	16	TGTGCCAGCAGTTTAAGTACGCGGTCCTCCTACAATGAGCAGTTCTTC	CASSLSTRSSYNEQFF
TRBV5-5	TRBJ1-4	.	TRBD1	15	TGTGCCAGCAGCGTTAACAGGGGAGTGGAGGAAAAACTGTTTTTT	CASSVNRGVEEKLFF
TRBV7-6	TRBJ2-7	.	TRBD1	13	TGTGCCAGCAGCTTACAGGGGGCCTACGAGCAGTACTTC	CASSLQGAYEQYF